The rows below give T cell receptor beta chains drawn from one sample of a study of cytomegalovirus exposure and HLA in healthy donors. Data came from immunoSEQ multiplex PCR; TCRdb stores just in-frame clones and leaves some out. In the table there are more than 150,000 clones, around 75% of which are singletons. Sequenced input: PBMCs. These receptors originate from a man aged 35 to 55 in good health and CMV-seropositive. Both conserved end residues are part of each CDR3. D genes are given only for firm matches. Clone sizes are given selectively: once, few, many, or a class where the clone is expanded.

j_call v_call d_call clone_size cdr3_nt cdr3_aa
TRBJ2-5 TRBV13 - - TGTGCCAGCAGCTTAGGTGGTCGGGGGACCCAGTACTTC CASSLGGRGTQYF
TRBJ2-1 TRBV19 TRBD1 - TGTGCCAGTAGTATCGACAGGGACTCCTACAATGAGCAGTTCTTC CASSIDRDSYNEQFF
TRBJ2-7 TRBV13 - - TGTGCCAGCAGCTCGAGTTACGGCTCCTACGAGCAGTACTTC CASSSSYGSYEQYF
TRBJ1-2 TRBV28 TRBD1 - TGTGCCAGCAGTTTAGGGACAGACTATGGCTACACCTTC CASSLGTDYGYTF
TRBJ2-7 TRBV11-2 TRBD2 - TGTGCCAGCGGGACCCTAGCGGCCCTCTACGAGCAGTACTTC CASGTLAALYEQYF
TRBJ2-1 TRBV9 TRBD1 - TGTGCCAGCAACGAAGGGGGCCCGCAGAATGAGCAGTTCTTC CASNEGGPQNEQFF
TRBJ2-5 TRBV7-3 TRBD2 - TGTGCCAGCAGCTTAGCGGGGGACCAAGAGACCCAGTACTTC CASSLAGDQETQYF
TRBJ1-1 TRBV7-2 - - TGTGCCAGCAGCTCCCGACAGTACACTGAAGCTTTCTTT CASSSRQYTEAFF
TRBJ1-1 TRBV7-9 - - TGTTCCAGCAGTCCGACAGGTTTAGGCGACATGAACACTGAAGCTTTCTTT CSSSPTGLGDMNTEAFF
TRBJ2-5 TRBV19 - - TGTGCCAGTAGTATAGGAGTAGAGACCCAGTACTTC CASSIGVETQYF
TRBJ2-1 TRBV6-4 TRBD2 - TGTGCCAGCAGTGCGGGGGGGGCATTTACCAATGAGCAGTTCTTC CASSAGGAFTNEQFF
TRBJ2-3 TRBV7-2 TRBD1 few TGTGCCAGCAGCCCGGACCATCAGGGGGCAGATACGCAGTATTTT CASSPDHQGADTQYF
TRBJ1-1 TRBV18 TRBD1 - TGTGCCAGCTCACCCGCGGACAGGGGGCAAAGGGGGAACACTGAAGCTTTCTTT CASSPADRGQRGNTEAFF
TRBJ1-2 TRBV6-5 - - TGTGCCAGCGGAGGGTACAACTATGGCTACACCTTC CASGGYNYGYTF
TRBJ2-3 TRBV5-1 TRBD1 - TGCGCCAGCAGCAAAACAGGGGGCACCACAGATACGCAGTATTTT CASSKTGGTTDTQYF
TRBJ2-7 TRBV7-8 - - TGTGCCAGCAGCTTCGTTTCGGACGTTCAGGGCGAGCAGTACTTC CASSFVSDVQGEQYF
TRBJ1-4 TRBV7-9 - - TGTGCCAGCAGCCTTACGTCAGGAACTAATGAAAAACTGTTTTTT CASSLTSGTNEKLFF
TRBJ1-4 TRBV4-1 - - TGCGCCAGCAGCCAAGTCGAAGGGGGTTTCGAGGAAAAACTGTTTTTT CASSQVEGGFEEKLFF
TRBJ1-5 TRBV7-8 - - TGTGCCAGCAGCTTGGTCAGGGGCGACGGCCAGCCCCAGCATTTT CASSLVRGDGQPQHF
TRBJ1-1 TRBV19 TRBD1 few TGTGCCAGTAGTACCGGGACAGGGAGAACCCTCTTT CASSTGTGRTLF
TRBJ2-1 TRBV10-3 TRBD1 - TGTGCCATCAGTGAGTCCGGGACAGGGTTTTACAATGAGCAGTTCTTC CAISESGTGFYNEQFF
TRBJ1-2 TRBV4-1 - - TGCGCCAGCAGCCAAGATTTGGCAGGAAATGGCTACACCTTC CASSQDLAGNGYTF
TRBJ1-4 TRBV10-2 TRBD1 - TGCGCCAGCGGACAGGGGGGTAATGAAAAACTGTTTTTT CASGQGGNEKLFF
TRBJ2-1 TRBV28 - - TGTGCCAGCAGTTTTGGCCAAACATACAATGAGCAGTTCTTC CASSFGQTYNEQFF
TRBJ1-2 TRBV5-1 - many TGCGCCAGCAGCTTGGCGGGAGGTGGGGAGTATGGCTACACCTTC CASSLAGGGEYGYTF
TRBJ1-6 TRBV27 - - TGTGCCAGCAGTTCCTGGGCAGGGGAGATGGAATCACCCCTCCACTTT CASSSWAGEMESPLHF
TRBJ2-5 TRBV5-4 - - TGTGCCAGCAGCTTAACGAGGGGGGGGGAGACCCAGTACTTC CASSLTRGGETQYF
TRBJ1-2 TRBV21-1 - - TGTGCCAGCAGCCCCCGGACACCCTATGGCTACACCTTC CASSPRTPYGYTF
TRBJ2-7 TRBV7-6 - - TGTGCCAGCAGCCGATCGACAGTCTCCTACGAGCAGTACTTC CASSRSTVSYEQYF
TRBJ2-5 TRBV7-9 TRBD2 - TGTTCCAGCAGCTCGGGACTAGCCGGCGGGGAGACCCAGTACTTC CSSSSGLAGGETQYF
TRBJ1-1 TRBV7-9 - - TGTTCCAGCAGCTTAGGCGTCACTGAAGCTTTCTTT CSSSLGVTEAFF
TRBJ2-7 TRBV4-2 TRBD2 few TGTGCCAGCAGCTCCGTTCCGGGGACAAATGGACTAGCGGGGGCGTACGAGCAGTACTTC CASSSVPGTNGLAGAYEQYF
TRBJ1-1 TRBV11-2 - - TGTGCCAGCAGCTTAGATGCAGGGATGAACACTGAAGCTTTCTTT CASSLDAGMNTEAFF
TRBJ2-2 TRBV9 TRBD1 - TGTGCCAGCAGCAGACAGGGGAACACCGGGGAGCTGTTTTTT CASSRQGNTGELFF
TRBJ1-2 TRBV4-3 - few TGCGCCAGCAGCCAAGGAGTGGACTTCGGCTACACCTTC CASSQGVDFGYTF
TRBJ1-2 TRBV9 - - TGTGCCAGCAGCCTAGGGGGGGTTGGAGGCTACACCTTC CASSLGGVGGYTF
TRBJ1-6 TRBV5-4 - few TGTGCCAGCAGCTTGGGGGGCAGGCGTTATAATTCACCCCTCCACTTT CASSLGGRRYNSPLHF
TRBJ2-2 TRBV5-1 - - TGCGCCAGCAGCTTCTCCGGGGTTGGTTTGGCCGGGGAGCTGTTTTTT CASSFSGVGLAGELFF
TRBJ2-3 TRBV5-1 TRBD1 - TGCGCCAGCAGCTCGACAGGGAGCACAGATACGCAGTATTTT CASSSTGSTDTQYF
TRBJ2-1 TRBV28 - - TGTGCCAGCAGTTTTTTCAACAATGAGCAGTTCTTC CASSFFNNEQFF
TRBJ1-1 TRBV10-3 - - TGTGCCATCAGTGACCGCGGGGGGAACACTGAAGCTTTCTTT CAISDRGGNTEAFF
TRBJ2-3 TRBV30 TRBD1 once TGTGCCTGGAGGCAACCCCGGACAGGCAACCGGGATACGCAGTATTTT CAWRQPRTGNRDTQYF
TRBJ1-5 TRBV4-1 - few TGCGCCAGCAGCCAAGCAGGGGTTAGTCAGCCCCAGCATTTT CASSQAGVSQPQHF
TRBJ2-5 TRBV6-5 TRBD1 - TGTGCCAGCAGTTACTCATCGGGGACAGGGGAAGAGACCCAGTACTTC CASSYSSGTGEETQYF
TRBJ2-5 TRBV4-3 - - TGCGCCAGCAGCCAACTTACACCCCCAGCGCGAGAGACCCAGTACTTC CASSQLTPPARETQYF
TRBJ2-7 TRBV19 - few TGTGCCAGCCGCCTGGGGCAGGGTGTGGGGGAGCAGTACTTC CASRLGQGVGEQYF
TRBJ2-3 TRBV2 TRBD2 - TGTGCCAGCAGCGGTGGACTAGCGGGGGGGCAAGATACGCAGTATTTT CASSGGLAGGQDTQYF
TRBJ1-5 TRBV7-2 - once TGTGCCAGCAGCTCGGGAGGGGGCAATCAGCCCCAGCATTTT CASSSGGGNQPQHF